Reported below is one T cell receptor beta chain. Assay used: immunoSEQ multiplex PCR; TCRdb lists only in-frame clones, some missing. The sample gives approximately 63,000 clones, roughly 91% of which show up once; 2% to 2.5% is in the top ten. This record belongs to a study of T cell changes during pregnancy in multiple sclerosis. Per germline, CDR1 SGHTA and CDR2 FQGNSA. The trim removed 0 bases at V and 5 bases at J, leaving 5 bases unmatched. The CDR3 has 15 residues. Sequencing was performed on peripheral blood, taken in the third trimester of pregnancy. The clonotype was recovered from a female donor in good health, enrolled as a control in a pregnancy study. V is TRBV7-2 and J is TRBJ1-2; 8 bases agree with TRBD1. CDR3 DNA sequence: TGTGCCAGCAGCTTAGCGGGCCACAGGGGGTATGGCTACACCTTC. Amino acids: CASSLAGHRGYGYTF.